These 15 T cell receptor beta chains were all obtained from the same sample, sequenced in a study of shared clonotypes between healthy human individuals. CD8 cells regarded as naive lacked CD45RO, were positively chosen for CCR7, and omitted terminally differentiated effector memory CD45RA+ cells. TCRdb's copy holds only in-frame clones and misses some; the assay was immunoSEQ multiplex PCR. The sample has hundreds of thousands of clones; approximately 95% are singletons. The sample taken for sequencing was naive CD8+ T cells sorted from blood. The receptor set was obtained from a woman in her twenties or thirties in good health.

The chain has TRBV5-6 and TRBJ2-7; tentatively, D is TRBD1 (6 bases). V lost 6 bases to trimming and J lost 5 bases, with 18 bases between them. The germline CDR1 and CDR2 sequences are SGHDT and YYEEEE. This CDR3 has 14 amino acids. CDR3 DNA sequence: TGTGCCAGCAACCTCCTTTGGGGACACCACGAGCAGTACTTC. Its translation is CASNLLWGHHEQYF.

V and J are TRBV27 and TRBJ2-1, with a tentative D call TRBD1 (5 bases). CDR3 length: 12 amino acids. Germline values: CDR1 MNHEY, CDR2 SMNVEV (reference sequence). V was pared by 6 bases and J by 4 bases, with 7 bases between. CDR3 bases: TGTGCCAGCAGGGGGCCTTACAATGAGCAGTTCTTC. Its protein product is CASRGPYNEQFF.

The rearrangement joins TRBV27 to TRBJ1-2; 8 bases agree with TRBD1. Germline V gene lookup returns CDR1 MNHEY and CDR2 SMNVEV (reference sequence). The CDR3 spans 15 residues. With 5 bases clipped from V and 4 bases from J, the junction kept 9 bases outside the gene matches. The CDR3 region is CASSPGQGFFYGYTF. The CDR3 DNA follows: TGTGCCAGCAGTCCCGGACAGGGATTCTTCTATGGCTACACCTTC.

This clone has only one observation. The V gene is TRBV4-2, the J gene TRBJ2-1; 10 bases match TRBD1. The CDR3 has 19 residues. Trimming removed 0 bases from V and 0 bases from J; junction bases left unmatched: 8. Germline V gene data show CDR1 as LGHNA and CDR2 as YNFKEQ. The CDR3 spells CASSQDLLWTGGSYNEQFF. The CDR3 nucleotides read TGTGCCAGCAGCCAAGATCTCCTGTGGACAGGGGGCTCCTACAATGAGCAGTTCTTC.

The gene calls are TRBV15 and TRBJ2-1; 8 nucleotides match TRBD2. The V segment lost 0 bases and the J segment 3 bases; nucleotides outside the gene matches: 13. CDR3 length equals 19 residues. Germline lookup yields CDR1 LNHNV and CDR2 YYDKDF (reference sequence). The CDR3 nucleotides read TGTGCCACCAGCAGAGATTTATCCAGCGGGAGTTTTGGCTACAATGAGCAGTTCTTC. It codes for CATSRDLSSGSFGYNEQFF.

The chain recombines TRBV7-9 with TRBJ1-6, with D hard to call. The V and J ends lost 5 bases and 7 bases respectively, with 18 bases between them. CDR3 length: 16 amino acids. CDR1 and CDR2 (germline): SEHNR, FQNEAQ (reference sequence). The CDR3 DNA reads TGTGCCAGCAGCCCCCCCAGACTCGGAGGGAATTCACCCCTCCACTTT. This sequence encodes CASSPPRLGGNSPLHF.

This sequence joins TRBV5-1 and TRBJ2-3, with a tentative D call TRBD2 (6 bases). Germline V gives CDR1 SGHRS, CDR2 YFSETQ. V gave up 7 bases and J gave up 6 bases, with 9 bases separating them. The CDR3 is 11 residues long. The CDR3 loop is CASLGGDTQYF. CDR3 DNA: TGCGCCAGCTTGGGAGGTGATACGCAGTATTTT.

The rearrangement uses TRBV29-1 and TRBJ1-1; 10 positions match TRBD1. Germline V gene lookup returns CDR1 SQVTM and CDR2 ANQGSEA. The CDR3 covers 15 residues. V shed 6 bases and J 2 bases; nucleotides not matched to a gene: 9. The CDR3 spells CSVLSTGGFNTEAFF. In nucleotides, the CDR3 is TGCAGCGTGCTCTCGACAGGGGGCTTTAACACTGAAGCTTTCTTT.

The chain has TRBV28 and TRBJ1-5; a weak D match, TRBD1 (5 bases). The CDR3 covers 16 residues. Between the trimmed V and J ends, which lost 5 bases and 0 bases, there was a span of 14 bases. Per germline, CDR1 MDHEN and CDR2 SYDVKM. The CDR3 spells CASSRRDFDSNQPQHF. CDR3 in DNA: TGTGCCAGCAGTCGTCGGGACTTTGATAGCAATCAGCCCCAGCATTTT. The full variable domain, with the rest looked up from reference TRBV28 and TRBJ1-5, is DVKVTQSSRYLVKRTGEKVFLECVQDMDHENMFWYRQDPGLGLRLIYFSYDVKMKEKGDIPEGYSVSREKKERFSLILESASTNQTSMYLCASSRRDFDSNQPQHFGDGTRLSIL.

V gene TRBV6-1 combines with J gene TRBJ1-1, with a possible D match to TRBD1 (5 bases). The length of the CDR3 is 16 residues. Germline CDR1 MNHNS, CDR2 SASEGT. Between the trimmed V and J ends, which lost 3 bases and 0 bases, there was a span of 14 bases. For the CDR3, the DNA is TGTGCCAGCAGTGATTCACCGGGACCCCTGAACACTGAAGCTTTCTTT. Protein sequence: CASSDSPGPLNTEAFF.

CDR3 protein: CASSIRATHEQYF. As DNA, the CDR3 is TGTGCCAGTAGTATCCGGGCCACCCACGAGCAGTACTTC. The V call is TRBV19, the J call TRBJ2-7; D not resolved. The CDR3 length is 13 residues. Looked up from germline, CDR1 is LNHDA and CDR2 is SQIVND (reference sequence). Trimming pared 3 bases from V and 5 bases from J, leaving 11 bases between.

For this clone: Other DNA sequences in this specimen translate into the identical CDR3. This chain uses TRBV9 with TRBJ2-7, with a possible D match to TRBD1 (5 bases). The CDR3 is 14 amino acids. Germline V CDR1 and CDR2: SGDLS, YYNGEE. V gave up 0 bases and J gave up 0 bases, with 7 bases separating them. This CDR3 is CASSVGGSSYEQYF. CDR3 nucleotides: TGTGCCAGCAGCGTAGGGGGCAGCTCCTACGAGCAGTACTTC.

The chain has TRBV6-1 and TRBJ2-7; 12 bases align to TRBD1. The J segment lost 4 bases and the V segment lost 2 bases, leaving 6 bases of the junction unmatched. Germline loops: CDR1 MNHNS, CDR2 SASEGT. CDR3 length: 16 residues. In nucleotides, the CDR3 is TGTGCCAGCAGTGAATTTGGGACAGGGGGCCGATACGAGCAGTACTTC. Its translation: CASSEFGTGGRYEQYF.

The gene calls are TRBV10-3 and TRBJ2-5; D is undetermined. The closer fit of TRBJ2-7 to the DNA end suggests the J call may be wrong. In germline, CDR1 is ENHRY, CDR2 SYGVKD. This CDR3 spans 13 amino acids. CDR3 sequence (DNA): TGTGCCATCAGTGATTTTAAGGGCTACGAGCAGTACTTC. This translates into CAISDFKGYEQYF.

This clone was observed once. Other DNA sequences within the sample encode an identical CDR3. The chain employs TRBV11-2 and TRBJ2-7, with a possible D match to TRBD2 (5 bases). Germline V gene sequence: CDR1 SGHAT, CDR2 FQNNGV. There are 12 residues in the CDR3. V was shortened by 6 bases and J by 2 bases, with 8 bases between the two germline ends. CDR3 in DNA: TGTGCCAGCAGTCCCGGGACCTACGAGCAGTACTTC. Translated: CASSPGTYEQYF.